The entry below describes one T cell receptor beta chain. The antigen it binds to is not known. Qualities for individual bases were not recorded, and no much larger clone is one base off. TCRbeta CDR3 regions were amplified from genomic DNA using the immunoSEQ Assay, a bias-controlled multiplex PCR. On the authors' methods: The number of nucleated cells in each sample was estimated by amplification of reference gene primers within the assay. To quantify the absolute abundance of each unique TCRbeta CDR3 rearrangement, sequence reads were collapsed and filtered. For each sample, productive Simpson clonality was calculated as the square root of Simpson's diversity index across productive rearrangements. What TCRdb holds here is the immuneACCESS table cut down to in-frame rearrangements. Part of the clones is not present; checked against another copy, under half of the missing clones reflect an unresolved V gene, and the others are unexplained. The V and J calls and the clone size are those of that table, but D and trimming were determined from the DNA. This sample has roughly 290,000 clones in its table, and roughly nine tenths of those were observed once. 1.7% of the sample comes from the top ten.

The sample is drawn from a study of blood T cell repertoires in COVID-19 (TCRdb year 2020). For context, the study as a whole: Samples covering the acute and convalescent phases of COVID-19 were provided by collaborators in the United States, Italy and Spain. The samples were drawn from the first 160 participants of the ongoing ImmuneRACE study and from over 950 subjects provided by 6 global collaborators. The dataset comprised deeply sampled blood TCRbeta repertoires from subjects exposed to, actively infected with, or recovered from COVID-19. The prospective study material was composed of cDNA or gDNA derived from T cells, B-cell-depleted T cells, or PBMCs. Where available, HLA class I and class II types were obtained from metadata supplied by the sample provider rather than from assay-based typing. The sample metadata nearly always contained a de-identified subject ID, COVID-19 status, age in years and sex. The repertoires were released in a freely available public database meant as a resource for research on the immune response to SARS-CoV-2. Findings and caveats that apply to the study as a whole: The quantity of clinical and demographic metadata differed by source and by participant and was supplied without curation.

The germline V gene sets CDR1 to SGDLS and CDR2 to YYNGEE. Including cysteine and phenylalanine, the CDR3 has 14 amino acids. Of all the DNA, just the CDR3 is kept, 42 bases in frame from base 1. The germline V and J ends show losses of 4 bases and 0 bases respectively, and no gene match explains 3 bases of the junction. Participants in the prospective study were aged roughly 18 to 89 years, lived in 20 to 25 United States geographic areas, and enrolled through a virtual design. To assign participants to cohorts, the prospective study relied on clinical history that participants themselves reported in a screening survey and a study questionnaire. Recovered participants in ImmuneRACE Cohort 3 were defined as having two consecutive negative NP/OP PCR tests, clearance from a healthcare professional, or resolution of symptoms. In the prospective study, mobile phlebotomists collected whole blood, serum and a nasopharyngeal or oropharyngeal swab from each participant. Additional blood draws and questionnaires over an approximately 2-month period could optionally be provided by prospective study participants. Before DNA extraction, blood samples from the prospective study were shipped at room temperature or frozen.

The V and J segments used are TRBV9 and TRBJ1-2, with TRBD1 matching 7 junction bases. The sequence derives from a woman aged 40 to 50 who had recovered from COVID-19. The sample taken for sequencing was PBMCs or T cells enriched from blood (not recorded which). The base sequence is TGTGCCAGCAGCCTAGGGACAGCTAACTATGGCTACACCTTC. It codes for CASSLGTANYGYTF.